The text below deals with one TCR beta chain. As handled by the study authors: Using reference gene primer amplification, nucleated cell counts were estimated. This table comes from immunoSEQ multiplex PCR, and its TCRdb copy is limited to in-frame clones, with some not included. D and trimming were read from the DNA, whereas the V and J calls and clone size are those reported in that table. The repertoire includes about 32,000 clones, approximately 93% of them detected once, and around 0.92% sits in the top ten. The ends were cut back, 5 bases at V and 6 bases at J, with 7 bases in the middle. Germline V gene data show CDR1 as LNHDA and CDR2 as SQIVND (reference sequence). The CDR3 covers 12 residues. The data originate from a study of blood T cell repertoires in COVID-19. The overall study: The United States, Italy and Spain were the sources of the acute and convalescent COVID-19 samples. T cells, B-cell-depleted T cells, or PBMCs provided the cDNA or gDNA that served as material.

The rearrangement joins TRBV19 to TRBJ1-4; D call uncertain. This TCR derives from a male donor with active COVID-19. The sequenced sample was peripheral blood. CDR3: CASSEKYEKLFF. CDR3 coding DNA: TGTGCCAGTAGTGAGAAATATGAAAAACTGTTTTTT.